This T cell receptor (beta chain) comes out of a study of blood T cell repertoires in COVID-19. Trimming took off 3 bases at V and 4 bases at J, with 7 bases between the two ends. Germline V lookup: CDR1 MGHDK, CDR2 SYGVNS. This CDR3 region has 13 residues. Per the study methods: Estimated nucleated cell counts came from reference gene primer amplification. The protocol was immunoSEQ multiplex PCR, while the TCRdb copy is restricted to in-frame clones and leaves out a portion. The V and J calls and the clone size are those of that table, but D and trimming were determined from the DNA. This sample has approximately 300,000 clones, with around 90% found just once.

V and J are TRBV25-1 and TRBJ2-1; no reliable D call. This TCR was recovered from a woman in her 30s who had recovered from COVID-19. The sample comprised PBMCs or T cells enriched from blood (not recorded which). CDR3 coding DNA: TGTGCCAGCAGTGAGGCGGTTTACAATGAGCAGTTCTTC. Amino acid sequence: CASSEAVYNEQFF.